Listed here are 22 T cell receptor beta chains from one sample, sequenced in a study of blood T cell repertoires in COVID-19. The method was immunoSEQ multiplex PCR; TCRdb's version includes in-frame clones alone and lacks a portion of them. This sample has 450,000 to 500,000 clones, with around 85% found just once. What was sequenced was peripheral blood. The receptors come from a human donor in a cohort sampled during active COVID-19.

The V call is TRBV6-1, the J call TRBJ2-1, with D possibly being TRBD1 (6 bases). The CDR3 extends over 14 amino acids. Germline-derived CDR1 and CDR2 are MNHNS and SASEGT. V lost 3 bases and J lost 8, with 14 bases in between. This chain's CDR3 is CASSDRGEGDEQFF. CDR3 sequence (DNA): TGTGCCAGCAGTGACAGGGGAGAGGGGGATGAGCAGTTCTTC.

CDR3 sequence reads: CASSISGVTNTEAFF. In DNA, the CDR3 is TGTGCCAGTAGTATTTCGGGGGTTACGAACACTGAAGCTTTCTTT. The chain has TRBV19 and TRBJ1-1; tentative D call: TRBD1 (5 bases). Trimming removed 3 bases at V and 1 base at J, with 12 bases between. From germline, CDR1 is LNHDA and CDR2 SQIVND (reference sequence). The CDR3 extends over 15 amino acids.

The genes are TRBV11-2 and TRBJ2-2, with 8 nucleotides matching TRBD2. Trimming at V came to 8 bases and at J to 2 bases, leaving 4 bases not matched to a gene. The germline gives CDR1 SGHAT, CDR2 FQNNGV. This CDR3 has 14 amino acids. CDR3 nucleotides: TGTGCCAGCCGGGGGGGGATTAACACCGGGGAGCTGTTTTTT. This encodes CASRGGINTGELFF.

CDR3 sequence reads: CASTLLFYNEQFF. Here the CDR3 DNA reads TGTGCCAGCACCCTATTATTCTACAATGAGCAGTTCTTC. The V call is TRBV6-5, the J call TRBJ2-1; D uncertain. Between the trimmed V and J ends, which lost 7 bases and 3 bases, there was a span of 10 bases. In germline, CDR1 is MNHEY, CDR2 SVGAGI. There are 13 residues in the CDR3.

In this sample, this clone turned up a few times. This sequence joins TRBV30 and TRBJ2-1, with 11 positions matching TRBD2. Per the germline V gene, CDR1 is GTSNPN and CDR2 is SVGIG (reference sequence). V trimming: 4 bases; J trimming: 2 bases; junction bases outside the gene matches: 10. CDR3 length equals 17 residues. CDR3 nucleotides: TGTGCCTGGACCGGGATTAGCGGGAGGGGGGCCTACAATGAGCAGTTCTTC. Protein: CAWTGISGRGAYNEQFF.

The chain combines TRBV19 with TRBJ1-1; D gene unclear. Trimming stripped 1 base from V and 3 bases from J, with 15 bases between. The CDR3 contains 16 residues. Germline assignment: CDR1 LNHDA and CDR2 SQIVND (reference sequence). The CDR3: CASSIGGSRGHTEAFF. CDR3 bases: TGTGCCAGTAGTATAGGAGGGTCAAGAGGGCACACTGAAGCTTTCTTT.

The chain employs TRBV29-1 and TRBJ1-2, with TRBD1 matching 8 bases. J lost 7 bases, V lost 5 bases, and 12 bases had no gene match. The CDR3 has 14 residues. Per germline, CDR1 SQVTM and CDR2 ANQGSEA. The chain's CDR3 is CSVTTTGALFGYTF. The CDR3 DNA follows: TGCAGCGTTACTACGACAGGGGCTCTCTTTGGCTACACCTTC. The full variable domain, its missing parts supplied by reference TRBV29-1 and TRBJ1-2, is SAVISQKPSRDICQRGTSLTIQCQVDSQVTMMFWYRQQPGQSLTLIATANQGSEATYESGFVIDKFPISRPNLTFSTLTVSNMSPEDSSIYLCSVTTTGALFGYTFGSGTRLTVV.

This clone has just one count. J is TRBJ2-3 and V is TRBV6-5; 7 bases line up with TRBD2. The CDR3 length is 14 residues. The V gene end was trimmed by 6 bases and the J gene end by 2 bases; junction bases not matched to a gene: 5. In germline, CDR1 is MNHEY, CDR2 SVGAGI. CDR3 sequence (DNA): TGTGCCAGCAGCAGGCGGGGGAACACAGATACGCAGTATTTT. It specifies CASSRRGNTDTQYF.

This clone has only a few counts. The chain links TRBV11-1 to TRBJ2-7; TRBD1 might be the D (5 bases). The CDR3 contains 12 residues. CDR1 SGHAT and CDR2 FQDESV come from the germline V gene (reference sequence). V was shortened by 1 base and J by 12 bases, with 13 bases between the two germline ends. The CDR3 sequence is CASSLEWGNTYF. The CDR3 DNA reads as TGTGCCAGCAGCTTAGAATGGGGCAACACGTACTTC.

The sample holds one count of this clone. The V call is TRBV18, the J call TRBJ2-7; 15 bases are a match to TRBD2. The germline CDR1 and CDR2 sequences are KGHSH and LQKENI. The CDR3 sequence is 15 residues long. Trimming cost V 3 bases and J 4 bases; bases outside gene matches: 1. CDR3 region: CASSPGLAGGYEQYF. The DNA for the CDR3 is TGTGCCAGCTCACCCGGACTAGCGGGAGGGTACGAGCAGTACTTC.

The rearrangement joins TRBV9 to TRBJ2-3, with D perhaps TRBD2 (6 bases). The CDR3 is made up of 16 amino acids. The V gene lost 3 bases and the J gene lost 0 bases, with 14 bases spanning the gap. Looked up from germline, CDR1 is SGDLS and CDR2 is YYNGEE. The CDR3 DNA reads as TGTGCCAGCAGCGCCCGCGGGGAGGCTAGCACAGATACGCAGTATTTT. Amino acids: CASSARGEASTDTQYF.

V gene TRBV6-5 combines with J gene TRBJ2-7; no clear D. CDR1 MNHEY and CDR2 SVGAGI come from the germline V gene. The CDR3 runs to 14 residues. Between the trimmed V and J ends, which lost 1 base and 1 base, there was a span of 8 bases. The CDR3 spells CASSYFTESYEQYF. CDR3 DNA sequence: TGTGCCAGCAGTTACTTCACAGAGTCCTACGAGCAGTACTTC.

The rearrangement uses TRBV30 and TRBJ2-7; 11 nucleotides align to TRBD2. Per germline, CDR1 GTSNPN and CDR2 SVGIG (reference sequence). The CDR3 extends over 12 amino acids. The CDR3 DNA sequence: TGTGCTCTAGCGGGAGGCTTGAACGAGCAGTACTTC. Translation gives CALAGGLNEQYF.

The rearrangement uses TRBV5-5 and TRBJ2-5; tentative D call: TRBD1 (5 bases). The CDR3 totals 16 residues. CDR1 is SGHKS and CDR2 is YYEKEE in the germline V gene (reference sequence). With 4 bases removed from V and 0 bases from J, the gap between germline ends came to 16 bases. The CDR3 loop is CASSRGLTAYQETQYF. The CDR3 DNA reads TGTGCCAGCAGCAGGGGCTTGACAGCCTACCAAGAGACCCAGTACTTC.

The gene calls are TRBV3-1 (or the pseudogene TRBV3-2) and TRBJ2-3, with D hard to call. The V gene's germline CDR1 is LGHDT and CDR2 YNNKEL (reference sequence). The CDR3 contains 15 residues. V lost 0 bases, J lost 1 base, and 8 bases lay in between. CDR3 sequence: CASSQDSPGTDTQYF. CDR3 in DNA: TGTGCCAGCAGCCAAGATTCCCCGGGCACAGATACGCAGTATTTT.

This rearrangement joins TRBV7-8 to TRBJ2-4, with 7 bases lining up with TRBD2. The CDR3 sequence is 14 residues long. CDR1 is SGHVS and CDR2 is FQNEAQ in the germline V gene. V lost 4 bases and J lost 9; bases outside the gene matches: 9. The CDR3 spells CASSSTSARSIQYF. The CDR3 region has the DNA TGTGCCAGCAGCTCAACTAGCGCAAGATCCATTCAGTACTTC.

CDR3 nucleotide sequence: TGCGCCAGCAGCCAGGCTACGACAGGGAGCACTGAAGCTTTCTTT. Residues: CASSQATTGSTEAFF. This sequence joins TRBV4-1 and TRBJ1-1; TRBD1 agrees at 7 bases. The CDR3 contains 15 residues. Germline CDR1 reads MGHRA; CDR2 reads YSYEKL. The V gene end was trimmed by 3 bases and the J gene end by 4 bases; junction bases not matched to a gene: 8.

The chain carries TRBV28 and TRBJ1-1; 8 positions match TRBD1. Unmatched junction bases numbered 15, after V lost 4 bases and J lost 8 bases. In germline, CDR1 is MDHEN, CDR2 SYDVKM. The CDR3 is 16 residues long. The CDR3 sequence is CASSSPPGQGIREAFF. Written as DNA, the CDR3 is TGTGCCAGCAGTTCGCCCCCTGGACAGGGTATTCGGGAAGCTTTCTTT.

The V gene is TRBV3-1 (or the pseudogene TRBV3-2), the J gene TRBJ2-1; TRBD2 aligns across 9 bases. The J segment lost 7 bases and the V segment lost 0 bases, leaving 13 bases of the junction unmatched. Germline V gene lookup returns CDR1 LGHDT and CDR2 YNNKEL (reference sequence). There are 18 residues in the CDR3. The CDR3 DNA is TGTGCCAGCAGCCAAGATCCTTCTTGCGAGGGACTAGCAAATGAGCAGTTCTTC. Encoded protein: CASSQDPSCEGLANEQFF.

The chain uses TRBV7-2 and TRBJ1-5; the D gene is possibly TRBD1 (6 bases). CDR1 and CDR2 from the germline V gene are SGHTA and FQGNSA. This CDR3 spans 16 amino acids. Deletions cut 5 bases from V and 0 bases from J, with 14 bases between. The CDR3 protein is CASSPRDIYSNQPQHF. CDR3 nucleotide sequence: TGTGCCAGCAGCCCTCGGGACATTTATAGCAATCAGCCCCAGCATTTT.

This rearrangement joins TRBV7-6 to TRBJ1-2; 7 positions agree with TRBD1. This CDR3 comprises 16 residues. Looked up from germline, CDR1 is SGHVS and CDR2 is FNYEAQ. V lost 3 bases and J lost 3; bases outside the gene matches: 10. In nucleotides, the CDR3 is TGTGCCAGCAGCTTTTCACAGGGGTTGCAGGACTATGGCTACACCTTC. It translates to CASSFSQGLQDYGYTF.

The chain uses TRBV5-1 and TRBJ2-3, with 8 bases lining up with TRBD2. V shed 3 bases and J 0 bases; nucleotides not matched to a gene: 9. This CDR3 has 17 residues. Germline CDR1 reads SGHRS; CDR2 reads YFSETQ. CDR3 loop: CASSWAGGGPSTDTQYF. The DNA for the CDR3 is TGCGCCAGCAGCTGGGCCGGGGGGGGCCCTAGCACAGATACGCAGTATTTT.